The 9 T cell receptor beta chains listed next were all sequenced from one sample in a study of early T cells in non-severe SARS-CoV-2 infection. TCRdb ran MiXCR on the 5' RACE reads and lists one entry per CDR3 protein. The top ten hold 15% to 17% of the sample, which has fewer than 30,000 distinct CDR3 sequences, 4.3% seen once. The sample consisted of whole blood. These receptors came from an adult who was a healthcare worker with PCR-confirmed SARS-CoV-2 infection or an uninfected control (not recorded which).

There are many counts of this clonotype. The chain combines TRBV7-2 with TRBJ1-1; D might be TRBD1 (5 bases). The germline V and J ends were trimmed by 2 bases and 6 bases, with 10 bases remaining between them. CDR3 length: 13 amino acids. Germline assignment: CDR1 SGHTA and CDR2 FQGNSA. The CDR3 DNA reads as TGTGCCAGCAGCTTACCCGGGGGGGCTGAAGCTTTCTTT. Translated, it gives CASSLPGGAEAFF.

Turning to this clonotype: One base away lies a much larger clone, so this may be a sequencing read error. The rearrangement joins TRBV7-2 to TRBJ2-7; D remains unclear. The CDR3 spans 14 residues. CDR1 and CDR2 (germline): SGHTA, FQGNSA. In DNA form, the CDR3 reads TGTGTCAGCACCCCGATAGGGTACTCCTACGAGCAGTACTTC. It codes for CVSTPIGYSYEQYF.

This clonotype showed up just a few times. The rearrangement links TRBV7-2 to TRBJ2-3; D gene unclear. Germline-derived CDR1 and CDR2 are SGHTA and FQGNSA. The CDR3 has 14 residues. The V and J ends lost 1 base and 6 bases respectively, with 11 bases between them. The CDR3 loop reads CASSLEVTADTQYF. The CDR3 DNA sequence: TGTGCCAGCAGCTTAGAAGTCACCGCCGATACGCAGTATTTT.

This chain uses TRBV10-1 with TRBJ2-5; D might be TRBD2 (5 bases). CDR1 and CDR2 (germline): WNHNN, SYGVQD (reference sequence). V was cut by 5 bases and J by 3 bases, with 7 bases left in between. The CDR3 sequence is 12 residues long. Here the CDR3 DNA reads TGCGCCAGCAGTCCCGGGGAAGAGACCCAGTACTTC. This sequence encodes CASSPGEETQYF.

The chain couples TRBV6-1 to TRBJ1-6; TRBD1 agrees at 7 bases. Germline V gives CDR1 MNHNS, CDR2 SASEGT. The CDR3 runs 16 residues. V was pared by 2 bases and J by 10 bases, with 11 bases of the junction left unmatched. The CDR3 region has the DNA TGTGCCAGCAGTGAACTACCAAGAGGGGGCGGATCACCCCTCCACTTT. Amino acids: CASSELPRGGGSPLHF.

Comments on this clonotype: A read error is possible here, since a much larger clone lies one base away. V usage is TRBV5-6 and J usage is TRBJ2-3, with 9 positions matching TRBD2. From germline, CDR1 is SGHDT and CDR2 YYEEEE. The CDR3 is 16 amino acids. CDR3 bases: TGTGCCAGCACCCCGTTGCAAGCGGGAGGTACAGATACGCGGTATTTT. It codes for CASTPLQAGGTDTRYF. Using reference TRBV5-6 and TRBJ2-3 for the parts outside the CDR3, the full variable domain is DAGVTQSPTHLIKTRGQQVTLRCSPKSGHDTVSWYQQALGQGPQFIFQYYEEEERQRGNFPDRFSGHQFPNYSSELNVNALLLGDSALYLCASTPLQAGGTDTRYFGPGTRLTVL.

A few counts support this clonotype. The chain couples TRBV20-1 to TRBJ2-3; D is uncertain. The V gene lost 3 bases and the J gene lost 0 bases, with 10 bases spanning the gap. CDR3 size: 14 residues. Germline V gene lookup returns CDR1 DFQATT and CDR2 SNEGSKA (reference sequence). The CDR3 coding sequence is TGCAGTGCTAGTGCAGTGTCTAGCACAGATACGCAGTATTTT. Its protein product is CSASAVSSTDTQYF.

This clonotype occurred many times. The chain recombines TRBV6-1 with TRBJ2-1, with TRBD2 as a possible D gene (6 bases). Germline-derived CDR1 and CDR2 are MNHNS and SASEGT. The CDR3 consists of 13 residues. V gave up 7 bases and J gave up 7 bases, with 14 bases separating them. The CDR3 sequence is CASMGTPQNEQFF. The CDR3 DNA is TGTGCCAGCATGGGGACTCCACAAAATGAGCAGTTCTTC.

This clonotype was seen many times. This chain links TRBV4-1 with TRBJ1-4, with 8 bases that match TRBD1. J lost 3 bases, V lost 1 base, and 7 bases had no gene match. The CDR3 is made up of 17 amino acids. Germline V gene lookup returns CDR1 MGHRA and CDR2 YSYEKL. The CDR3 protein is CASSQGQGAVANEKLFF. CDR3 DNA: TGCGCCAGCAGCCAAGGCCAGGGGGCGGTGGCTAATGAAAAACTGTTTTTT.